This T cell receptor (beta chain) was recovered during a study of early T cells in non-severe SARS-CoV-2 infection. Across the study: Chains were not paired, and sequencing was done on bulk RNA from unsorted whole blood. Study-level results: Lookups in VDJdb leaned toward anti-spike CD8 responses and missed private and CD4 specificities.

The length of the CDR3 is 17 residues. CDR1 and CDR2 (germline): MNHEY, SVGEGT. J lost 2 bases, V lost 5 bases, and 11 bases had no gene match. Individual cDNA molecules carried attached unique molecular identifiers. TCRdb re-analysed the 5' RACE reads in MiXCR, keeping a single row per CDR3 protein. The table has over 80,000 distinct CDR3 sequences, about an eighth seen once. Remarks on this clonotype: Its target is unknown.

This clonotype originated in an adult who was a healthcare worker with PCR-confirmed SARS-CoV-2 infection or an uninfected control (not recorded which). The genes are TRBV6-2 or TRBV6-3 and TRBJ2-7; 11 nucleotides match TRBD2. The sample in question was whole blood, obtained at baseline. The CDR3 loop reads CASSRSSGRNLPYEQYF. CDR3 bases: TGTGCCAGCAGTCGTTCTAGCGGGAGGAATCTCCCCTACGAGCAGTACTTC.